The 28 T cell receptor beta chains below come from one sample, sequenced in a study of graft-versus-host responses after intestinal transplantation. Sequencing was performed with immunoSEQ multiplex PCR; in TCRdb, only in-frame clones are kept and a portion is missing. Here the sample spans 70,000 to 95,000 clones, about 90% being singletons. Their recognized antigens are unknown. Sequences were derived from unstimulated CD4+ T cells sorted from spleen or lymph node cells, sampled before intestinal transplant. Receptors originate from a human donor who received an intestinal transplant.

J is TRBJ1-6 and V is TRBV7-2; no reliable D call. Trimming took off 7 bases at V and 4 bases at J, with 11 bases between the two ends. The CDR3 extends over 14 amino acids. CDR1 is SGHTA, CDR2 FQGNSA, per germline. DNA for the CDR3: TGTGCCAGCACCACGGGAGGGTATAATTCACCCCTCCACTTT. This translates into CASTTGGYNSPLHF. The entire variable domain, with the rest obtained from reference TRBV7-2 and TRBJ1-6, is as follows: GAGVSQSPSNKVTEKGKDVELRCDPISGHTALYWYRQSLGQGLEFLIYFQGNSAPDKSGLPSDRFSAERTGGSVSTLTIQRTQQEDSAVYLCASTTGGYNSPLHFGNGTRLTVT.

This chain uses TRBV19 with TRBJ2-7; 7 bases are a match to TRBD2. V shed 6 bases and J 1 base; nucleotides not matched to a gene: 6. The CDR3 length is 14 residues. Germline lookup yields CDR1 LNHDA and CDR2 SQIVND (reference sequence). The CDR3 sequence: CASRSTSASYEQYF. CDR3 in DNA: TGTGCCAGTAGGAGTACTAGCGCTTCCTACGAGCAGTACTTC.

J is TRBJ2-1 and V is TRBV4-1, with TRBD2 identical over 10 bases. CDR1 MGHRA and CDR2 YSYEKL come from the germline V gene. The CDR3 consists of 15 residues. The V and J ends lost 4 bases and 3 bases, in that order; junction bases with no gene match: 3. This CDR3 reads CASSPGLANYNEQFF. The CDR3 bases are TGCGCCAGCAGCCCGGGACTAGCGAACTACAATGAGCAGTTCTTC.

The chain joins TRBV9 to TRBJ2-7, with 8 nucleotides matching TRBD2. V was clipped by 0 bases and J by 2 bases; unmatched bases: 4. The CDR3 totals 15 residues. Germline-derived CDR1 and CDR2 are SGDLS and YYNGEE. In DNA form, the CDR3 reads TGTGCCAGCAGCGTAGGCGGGGGGCCTACCTACGAGCAGTACTTC. Its protein is CASSVGGGPTYEQYF.

The CDR3 is CASSYSTHRNEKLFF. Written as DNA, the CDR3 is TGTGCCAGCAGTTACTCGACACATCGCAATGAAAAACTGTTTTTT. The chain recombines TRBV6-5 with TRBJ1-4; D call uncertain. Trimming stripped 0 bases from V and 5 bases from J, with 10 bases between. The V gene's germline CDR1 is MNHEY and CDR2 SVGAGI. The CDR3 totals 15 residues.

The V gene is TRBV5-6, the J gene TRBJ1-3; D ambiguous. Trimming removed 4 bases at V and 0 bases at J, with 8 bases between. In germline, CDR1 is SGHDT, CDR2 YYEEEE. The CDR3 length is 14 residues. The CDR3: CASSRQDSGNTIYF. The CDR3 DNA reads TGTGCCAGCAGCAGACAAGACTCTGGAAACACCATATATTTT.

The chain combines TRBV29-1 with TRBJ1-3; TRBD1 matches 10 bases. J gave up 1 base and V 6 bases, and 9 bases lay outside the gene matches. CDR1 is SQVTM, CDR2 ANQGSEA, per germline. CDR3 length equals 16 residues. Here the CDR3 reads CSVPSGTGVSGNTIYF. DNA of the CDR3: TGCAGCGTCCCCTCCGGGACAGGGGTATCTGGAAACACCATATATTTT.

The J gene is TRBJ1-1, the V gene TRBV6-6; D unclear. Trimming removed 7 bases from V and 0 bases from J, with 6 bases in between. Germline-derived CDR1 and CDR2 are MNHNY and SVGAGI (reference sequence). CDR3 length: 12 residues. This chain's CDR3 is CASTPMNTEAFF. The CDR3 DNA sequence: TGTGCCAGCACCCCTATGAACACTGAAGCTTTCTTT.

The chain recombines TRBV7-9 with TRBJ1-6, with D perhaps matching TRBD1 (6 bases). V lost 0 bases and J lost 6, with 9 bases in between. Germline V gene sequence: CDR1 SEHNR, CDR2 FQNEAQ (reference sequence). The CDR3 extends over 15 amino acids. The CDR3 region has the DNA TGTGCCAGCAGCTTAGCGGACAGCCCTAATTCACCCCTCCACTTT. Protein: CASSLADSPNSPLHF.

V gene TRBV2 combines with J gene TRBJ2-7, with 8 nucleotides matching TRBD1. In germline, CDR1 is SNHLY, CDR2 FYNNEI. CDR3 length: 13 amino acids. The trim removed 7 bases at V and 5 bases at J, leaving 7 bases unmatched. Here the CDR3 reads CASTQTGVHEQYF. DNA of the CDR3: TGTGCCAGCACCCAGACAGGGGTCCACGAGCAGTACTTC.

V is TRBV19 and J is TRBJ1-3, with D uncertain. V lost 3 bases and J lost 9, with 18 bases in between. Germline V gives CDR1 LNHDA, CDR2 SQIVND (reference sequence). This CDR3 has 15 residues. CDR3: CASSIGLPSGGTIYF. CDR3 sequence (DNA): TGTGCCAGTAGTATTGGTCTCCCCTCTGGAGGCACCATATATTTT.

This clone was detected only once. The genes are TRBV19 and TRBJ1-3; perhaps TRBD1 as D (6 bases). With 6 bases removed from V and 4 bases from J, the gap between germline ends came to 13 bases. Germline V CDR1 and CDR2: LNHDA, SQIVND (reference sequence). This CDR3 is 14 amino acids long. CDR3 nucleotides: TGTGCCAGTAGGGAAGGGGGTTCGGGAAACACCATATATTTT. Translation gives CASREGGSGNTIYF.

The chain joins TRBV5-5 to TRBJ2-2; 7 bases fit TRBD1. V lost 7 bases, J lost 6 bases, and 6 bases stayed unmatched. Germline V gene lookup returns CDR1 SGHKS and CDR2 YYEKEE (reference sequence). The CDR3 loop spans 13 amino acids. Here the CDR3 reads CASRQGTAGELFF. CDR3 DNA: TGTGCCAGCCGACAGGGTACCGCCGGGGAGCTGTTTTTT.

The V and J genes are TRBV27 and TRBJ2-1, with 7 positions matching TRBD1. CDR3 length equals 17 residues. Looked up from germline, CDR1 is MNHEY and CDR2 is SMNVEV (reference sequence). V was pared by 2 bases and J by 3 bases, with 10 bases of the junction left unmatched. CDR3 protein: CASSLRRQGLDYNEQFF. The CDR3 DNA is TGTGCCAGCAGTTTAAGGCGACAGGGATTGGACTACAATGAGCAGTTCTTC.

The chain combines TRBV7-9 with TRBJ2-2; D may be TRBD2 (5 bases). CDR1 is SEHNR, CDR2 FQNEAQ, per germline (reference sequence). This CDR3 has 15 residues. V was cut by 5 bases and J by 6 bases, with 16 bases left in between. The CDR3 DNA sequence: TGTGCCAGCAGCGTGCGTCGGGAACGGGCCGGGGAGCTGTTTTTT. Protein sequence: CASSVRRERAGELFF.

V and J are TRBV5-4 and TRBJ1-1, with D possibly TRBD1 on 5 matching bases. The CDR3 has 15 amino acids. Trimming shortened V by 0 bases and J by 4 bases, and 13 bases separated the two germline ends. CDR1 is SGHNT and CDR2 is YYREEE in the germline V gene (reference sequence). CDR3 bases: TGTGCCAGCAGCTTGGGGGGCGCGGGGGGCACTGAAGCTTTCTTT. It translates to CASSLGGAGGTEAFF.

The chain links TRBV11-2 to TRBJ2-3; 7 bases are shared with TRBD1. V lost 2 bases to trimming and J lost 2 bases; unmatched junction nucleotides: 7. The CDR3 spans 16 residues. The germline V gene has CDR1 SGHAT and CDR2 FQNNGV. The CDR3 loop reads CASSLLGDSLTDTQYF. In DNA form, the CDR3 reads TGTGCCAGCAGCTTACTCGGGGACAGCCTCACAGATACGCAGTATTTT.

The chain uses TRBV27 and TRBJ1-1; D is unresolved. The germline gives CDR1 MNHEY, CDR2 SMNVEV (reference sequence). The CDR3 covers 15 residues. Trimming shortened V by 5 bases and J by 0 bases, and 13 bases separated the two germline ends. CDR3 residues: CASSPTLLMNTEAFF. The CDR3 DNA sequence: TGTGCCAGCAGTCCGACACTTCTCATGAACACTGAAGCTTTCTTT.

In DNA form, the CDR3 reads TGTGCCAGCAGCTTAAGCGGGGGCGGTTACGAGCAGTACTTC. Protein product: CASSLSGGGYEQYF. The genes are TRBV11-2 and TRBJ2-7; 8 nucleotides line up with TRBD2. Germline V lookup: CDR1 SGHAT, CDR2 FQNNGV. J lost 4 bases, V lost 2 bases, and 4 bases had no gene match. This CDR3 has 14 residues. The variable domain in full, completed from reference TRBV11-2 and TRBJ2-7, reads EAGVAQSPRYKIIEKRQSVAFWCNPISGHATLYWYQQILGQGPKLLIQFQNNGVVDDSQLPKDRFSAERLKGVDSTLKIQPAKLEDSAVYLCASSLSGGGYEQYFGPGTRLTVT.

The count of this clone is one. The rearrangement uses TRBV7-2 and TRBJ2-5; TRBD1 matches 10 bases. CDR3 length equals 14 residues. Trimming took 5 bases from V and 4 from J; bases not matched to a gene: 4. CDR1 is SGHTA and CDR2 is FQGNSA in the germline V gene. DNA of the CDR3: TGTGCCAGCAGCGACAGGGGGCGCCTAGAGACCCAGTACTTC. Translation gives CASSDRGRLETQYF.

The chain is built from TRBV6-6 and TRBJ2-5; D unresolved. CDR1 MNHNY and CDR2 SVGAGI come from the germline V gene (reference sequence). Trimming pared 4 bases from V and 3 bases from J, leaving 9 bases between. The CDR3 consists of 13 residues. The CDR3 here is CASSCGPEETQYF. Written as DNA, the CDR3 is TGTGCCAGCAGTTGTGGGCCCGAAGAGACCCAGTACTTC.

This clone was picked up a small number of times. The gene calls are TRBV25-1 and TRBJ2-5; 10 bases map to TRBD2. The V gene's germline CDR1 is MGHDK and CDR2 SYGVNS. After removal of 5 bases from V and 0 bases from J, the junction contained 6 bases not matched to a gene. The CDR3 is made up of 16 amino acids. The CDR3 spells CASSPGLAAYQETQYF. In DNA, the CDR3 is TGTGCCAGCAGTCCCGGACTAGCGGCGTACCAAGAGACCCAGTACTTC.

The chain carries TRBV21-1 and TRBJ1-5; the table's D gene call, TRBD1, was not cross checked with the DNA. TRBV21-1 represents a pseudogene. This CDR3 region has 15 residues. CDR3 coding DNA: TGTGCCAGCCCAAGACAGGGAAGGTGGGATCAGCCCCAGCATTTT. Translation gives CASPRQGRWDQPQHF.

The V call is TRBV18, the J call TRBJ2-5, with D hard to call. The tail of the sequence fits TRBJ2-7 better, so the J call may be wrong. Germline V lookup: CDR1 KGHSH, CDR2 LQKENI. The CDR3 runs to 11 residues. The CDR3 reads CASSAGDEQYF. The CDR3 DNA reads TGTGCCAGCTCAGCAGGCGACGAGCAGTACTTC.

The chain joins TRBV9 to TRBJ1-3, with D possibly matching TRBD1 (5 bases). The CDR3 runs 14 residues. CDR1 and CDR2 from the germline V gene are SGDLS and YYNGEE. Trimming shortened V by 2 bases and J by 4 bases, and 10 bases separated the two germline ends. CDR3 in amino acids: CASSVDWGGNTIYF. CDR3 sequence (DNA): TGTGCCAGCAGCGTTGACTGGGGCGGAAACACCATATATTTT.

The V call is TRBV11-3, the J call TRBJ2-7, with unresolved D. Germline V gene lookup returns CDR1 SGHNT and CDR2 YENEEA. CDR3 size: 14 residues. The ends were cut back, 1 base at V and 3 bases at J, with 10 bases in the middle. The CDR3 DNA is TGTGCCAGCAGCTTAGGGGCAGGAAACTACGAGCAGTACTTC. Translated: CASSLGAGNYEQYF.

The CDR3 spells CASSLSPGGAKNIQYF. CDR3 in DNA: TGTGCCAGCAGTTTATCACCCGGGGGGGCCAAAAACATTCAGTACTTC. This sequence joins TRBV27 and TRBJ2-4, with TRBD2 matching 7 bases. The CDR3 is 16 amino acids. From germline, CDR1 is MNHEY and CDR2 SMNVEV (reference sequence). V was pared by 0 bases and J by 1 base, with 3 bases of the junction left unmatched.

V usage is TRBV5-3 and J usage is TRBJ2-7; 9 bases are a match to TRBD1. TRBV5-3 is an ORF for which the function is uncertain. CDR3 length: 14 residues. V shed 4 bases and J 9 bases; nucleotides not matched to a gene: 11. The CDR3 spells CARSHPDRGFVQYF. The CDR3 DNA sequence: TGTGCCAGAAGCCACCCGGACAGGGGATTCGTGCAGTACTTC.